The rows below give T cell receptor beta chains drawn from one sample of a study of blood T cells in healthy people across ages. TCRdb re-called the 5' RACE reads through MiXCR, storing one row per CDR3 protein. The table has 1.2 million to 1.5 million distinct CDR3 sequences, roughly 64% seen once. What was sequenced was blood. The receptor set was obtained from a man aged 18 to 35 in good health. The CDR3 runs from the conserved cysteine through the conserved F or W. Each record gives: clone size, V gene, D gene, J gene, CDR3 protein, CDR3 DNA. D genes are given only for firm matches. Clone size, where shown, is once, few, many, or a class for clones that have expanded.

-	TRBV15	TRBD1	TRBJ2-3	CATSSGTGGQDTQYF	TGTGCCACCAGTTCCGGGACAGGGGGCCAAGATACGCAGTATTTT
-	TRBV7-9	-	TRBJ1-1	CASWGEEAFF	TGTGCCAGCTGGGGTGAGGAGGCTTTCTTT
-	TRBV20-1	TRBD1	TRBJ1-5	CSARTGVSNQPQHF	TGCAGTGCACGGACAGGGGTTAGCAATCAGCCCCAGCATTTT
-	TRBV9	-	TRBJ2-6	CASSGNRLPSGANVLTF	TGTGCCAGCAGCGGGAACAGATTGCCCTCCGGGGCCAACGTCCTGACTTTC
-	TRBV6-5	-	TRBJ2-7	CASSYKDGNYEQYF	TGTGCCAGCAGTTACAAGGACGGAAACTACGAGCAGTACTTC
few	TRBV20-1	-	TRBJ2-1	CSARYVGEQFF	TGCAGTGCTAGATATGTCGGTGAGCAGTTTTTC
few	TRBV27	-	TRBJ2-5	CAWGTGLFQETQYF	TGTGCCTGGGGTACAGGGCTTTTTCAGGAGACCCAGTACTTC
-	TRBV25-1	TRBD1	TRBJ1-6	CASSDLQGSMSPLHF	TGTGCCAGCAGTGACCTACAGGGGTCAATGTCACCCCTCCACTTT
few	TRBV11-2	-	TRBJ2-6	CASRGTEPRGANVLTF	TGTGCCAGCAGGGGGACCGAACCCCGAGGGGCCAACGTCCTGACTTTC
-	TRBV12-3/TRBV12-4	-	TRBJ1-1	CASSPRLLGVNTEAFF	TGTGCCAGCAGTCCTCGACTGCTGGGGGTGAACACTGAAGCTTTCTTT
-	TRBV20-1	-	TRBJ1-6	CSALEQPIAIGSYNSPLHF	TGCAGTGCTCTGGAGCAACCGATAGCTATTGGCTCCTATAATTCACCCCTCCACTTT
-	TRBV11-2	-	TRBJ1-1	CASSPGSGNTEAFF	TGTGCCAGCAGCCCCGGGTCCGGGAACACTGAAGCTTTCTTT
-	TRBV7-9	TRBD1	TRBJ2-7	CASSLGQGRVYEQYF	TGTGCCAGCAGCTTAGGACAGGGTCGCGTCTACGAGCAGTACTTC